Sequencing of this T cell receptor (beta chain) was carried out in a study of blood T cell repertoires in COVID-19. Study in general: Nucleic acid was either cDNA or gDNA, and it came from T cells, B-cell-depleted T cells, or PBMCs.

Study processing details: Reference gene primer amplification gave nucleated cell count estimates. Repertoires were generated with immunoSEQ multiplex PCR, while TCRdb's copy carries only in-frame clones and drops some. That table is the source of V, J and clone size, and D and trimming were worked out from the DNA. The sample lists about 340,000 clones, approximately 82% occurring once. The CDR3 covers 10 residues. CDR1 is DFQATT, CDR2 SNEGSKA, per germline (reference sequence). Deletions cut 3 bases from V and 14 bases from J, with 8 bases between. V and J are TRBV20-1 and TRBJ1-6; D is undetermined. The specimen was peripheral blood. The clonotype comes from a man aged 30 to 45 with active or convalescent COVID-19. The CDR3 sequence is CSARGEALHF. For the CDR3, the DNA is TGCAGTGCTAGGGGTGAGGCCCTCCACTTT.